This TCR beta chain was identified in a study of blood T cell repertoires in COVID-19. Authors' methods: Amplification of reference gene primers provided the estimated nucleated cell counts. Generated by immunoSEQ multiplex PCR, the TCRdb table keeps only in-frame clones and is missing some. The V and J calls and clone size come from that table; D and trimming were worked out from the DNA. The sample includes over 150,000 clones, approximately 85% seen only once; the top ten take 8.3%. CDR1 LGHDT and CDR2 YNNKEL come from the germline V gene (reference sequence). The CDR3 loop spans 15 amino acids. Trimming removed 3 bases from V and 5 bases from J; junction bases left unmatched: 4.

The rearrangement uses TRBV3-1 (or the pseudogene TRBV3-2) and TRBJ2-1, with 10 positions matching TRBD2. The material sequenced was peripheral blood. The sequence derives from a woman aged 55-70 years with COVID-19, enrolled during active disease. CDR3 loop: CASSQLAGENNEQFF. The DNA for the CDR3 is TGTGCCAGCAGCCAGCTAGCGGGAGAAAACAATGAGCAGTTCTTC.